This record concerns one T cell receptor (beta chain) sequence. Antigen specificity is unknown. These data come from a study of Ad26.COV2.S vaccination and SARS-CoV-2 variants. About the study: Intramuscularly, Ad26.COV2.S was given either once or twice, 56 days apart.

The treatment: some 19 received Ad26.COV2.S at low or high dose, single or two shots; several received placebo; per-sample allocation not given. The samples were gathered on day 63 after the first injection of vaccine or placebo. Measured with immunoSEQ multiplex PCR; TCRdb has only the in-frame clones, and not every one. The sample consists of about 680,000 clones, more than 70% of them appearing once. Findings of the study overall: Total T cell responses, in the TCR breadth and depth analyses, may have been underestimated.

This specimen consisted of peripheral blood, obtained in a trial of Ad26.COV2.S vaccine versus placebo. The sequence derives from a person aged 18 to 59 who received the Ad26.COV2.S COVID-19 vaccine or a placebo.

The CDR3 sequence is CASSYLSNTEAFF. CDR3 coding DNA: TGCGCCAGCAGCTATTTGTCGAACACTGAAGCTTTCTTT. The chain employs TRBV5-1 and TRBJ1-1; D is unclear. The CDR3 is 13 amino acids. V was trimmed by 3 bases and J by 1 base, leaving 7 bases between them. Germline loops: CDR1 SGHRS, CDR2 YFSETQ. The entire variable domain, with the rest obtained from reference TRBV5-1 and TRBJ1-1, is as follows: KAGVTQTPRYLIKTRGQQVTLSCSPISGHRSVSWYQQTPGQGLQFLFEYFSETQRNKGNFPGRFSGRQFSNSRSEMNVSTLELGDSALYLCASSYLSNTEAFFGQGTRLTVV.